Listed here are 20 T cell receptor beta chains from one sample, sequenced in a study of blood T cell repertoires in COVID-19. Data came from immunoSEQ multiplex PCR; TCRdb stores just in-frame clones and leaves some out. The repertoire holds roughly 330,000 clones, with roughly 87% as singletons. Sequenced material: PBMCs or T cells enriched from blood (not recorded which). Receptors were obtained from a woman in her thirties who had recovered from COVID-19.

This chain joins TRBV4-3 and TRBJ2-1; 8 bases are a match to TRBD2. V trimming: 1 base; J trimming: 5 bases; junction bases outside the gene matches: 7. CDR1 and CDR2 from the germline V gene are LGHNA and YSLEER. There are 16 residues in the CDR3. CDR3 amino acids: CASSQGIGGAHNEQFF. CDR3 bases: TGCGCCAGCAGCCAAGGGATCGGGGGGGCCCACAATGAGCAGTTCTTC.

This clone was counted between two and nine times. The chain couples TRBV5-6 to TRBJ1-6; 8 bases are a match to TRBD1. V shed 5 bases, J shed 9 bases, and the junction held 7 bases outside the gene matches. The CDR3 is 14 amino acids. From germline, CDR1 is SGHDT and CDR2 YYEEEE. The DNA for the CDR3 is TGTGCCAGCAGTCCAGGGGGCGTTGGTTCACCCCTCCACTTT. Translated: CASSPGGVGSPLHF.

CDR3 sequence reads: CASSLAPQPGEAFF. CDR3 nucleotides: TGCGCCAGCAGCTTGGCCCCGCAGCCAGGGGAAGCTTTCTTT. V gene TRBV5-1 combines with J gene TRBJ1-1; TRBD1 might be the D (5 bases). CDR3 size: 14 residues. Germline lookup yields CDR1 SGHRS and CDR2 YFSETQ. Between the trimmed V and J ends, which lost 0 bases and 8 bases, there was a span of 14 bases.

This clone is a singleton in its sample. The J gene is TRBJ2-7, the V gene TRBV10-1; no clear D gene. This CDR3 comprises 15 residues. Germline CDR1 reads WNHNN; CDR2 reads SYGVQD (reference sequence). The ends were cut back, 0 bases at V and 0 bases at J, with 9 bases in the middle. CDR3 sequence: CASSESGAVSYEQYF. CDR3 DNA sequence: TGCGCCAGCAGTGAGTCGGGCGCCGTCTCCTACGAGCAGTACTTC.

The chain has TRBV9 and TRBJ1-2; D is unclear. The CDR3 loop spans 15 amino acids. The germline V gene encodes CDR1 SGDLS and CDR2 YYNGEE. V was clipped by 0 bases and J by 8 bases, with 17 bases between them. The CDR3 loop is CASSVALTEGGGYTF. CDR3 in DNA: TGTGCCAGCAGCGTAGCTCTGACGGAAGGAGGAGGCTACACCTTC. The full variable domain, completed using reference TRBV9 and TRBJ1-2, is DSGVTQTPKHLITATGQRVTLRCSPRSGDLSVYWYQQSLDQGLQFLIQYYNGEERAKGNILERFSAQQFPDLHSELNLSSLELGDSALYFCASSVALTEGGGYTFGSGTRLTVV.

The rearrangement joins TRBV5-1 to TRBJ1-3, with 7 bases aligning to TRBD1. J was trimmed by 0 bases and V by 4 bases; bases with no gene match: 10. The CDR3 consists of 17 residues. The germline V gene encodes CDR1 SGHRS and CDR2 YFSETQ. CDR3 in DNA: TGCGCCAGCAGCAAACAGGGGACTGCTAACTCTGGAAACACCATATATTTT. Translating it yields CASSKQGTANSGNTIYF.

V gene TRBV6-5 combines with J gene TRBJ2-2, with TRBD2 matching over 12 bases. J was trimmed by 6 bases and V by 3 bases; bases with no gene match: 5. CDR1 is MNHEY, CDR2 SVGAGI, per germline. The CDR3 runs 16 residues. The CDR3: CASSYSSGGAAGELFF. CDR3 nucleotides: TGTGCCAGCAGTTATTCTAGCGGGGGGGCGGCCGGGGAGCTGTTTTTT.

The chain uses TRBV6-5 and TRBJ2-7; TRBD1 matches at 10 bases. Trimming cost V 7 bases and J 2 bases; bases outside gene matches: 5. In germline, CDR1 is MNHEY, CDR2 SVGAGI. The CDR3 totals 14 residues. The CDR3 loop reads CASIPGQGTYEQYF. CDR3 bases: TGTGCCAGCATTCCGGGACAGGGGACCTACGAGCAGTACTTC.

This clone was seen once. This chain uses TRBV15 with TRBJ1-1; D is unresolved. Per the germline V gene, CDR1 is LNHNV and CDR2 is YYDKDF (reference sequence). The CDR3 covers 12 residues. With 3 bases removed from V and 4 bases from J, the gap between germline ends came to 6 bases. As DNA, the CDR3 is TGTGCCACCAGCAGCGTGCGCACTGAAGCTTTCTTT. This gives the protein CATSSVRTEAFF.

The CDR3 is CASSLASGGDTQYF. CDR3 coding DNA: TGCGCCAGCAGCTTGGCTAGCGGAGGCGATACGCAGTATTTT. V and J are TRBV5-1 and TRBJ2-3; 7 bases line up with TRBD2. CDR1 SGHRS and CDR2 YFSETQ come from the germline V gene. This CDR3 has 14 amino acids. J lost 6 bases, V lost 0 bases, and 4 bases had no gene match.

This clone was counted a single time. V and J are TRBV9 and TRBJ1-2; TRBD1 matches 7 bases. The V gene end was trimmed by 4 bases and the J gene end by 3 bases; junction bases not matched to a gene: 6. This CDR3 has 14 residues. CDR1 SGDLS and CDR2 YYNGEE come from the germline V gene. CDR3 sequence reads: CASSRWTGDYGYTF. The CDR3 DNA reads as TGTGCCAGCAGCCGATGGACAGGAGACTATGGCTACACCTTC.

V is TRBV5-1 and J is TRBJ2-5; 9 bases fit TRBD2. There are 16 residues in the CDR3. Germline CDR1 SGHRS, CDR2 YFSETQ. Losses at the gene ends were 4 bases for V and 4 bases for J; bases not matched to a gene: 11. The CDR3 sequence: CASSETPGLAGETQYF. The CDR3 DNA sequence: TGCGCCAGCAGCGAGACCCCGGGACTAGCTGGAGAGACCCAGTACTTC.

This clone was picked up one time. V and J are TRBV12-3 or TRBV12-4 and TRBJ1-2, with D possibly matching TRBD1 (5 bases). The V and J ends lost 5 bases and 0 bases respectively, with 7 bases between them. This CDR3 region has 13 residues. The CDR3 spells CASSGGTNYGYTF. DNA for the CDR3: TGTGCCAGCAGTGGGGGGACTAACTATGGCTACACCTTC.

The CDR3 sequence is CASSVQQGVGTEAFF. The DNA of the CDR3 is TGCGCCAGCAGCGTGCAACAGGGGGTGGGTACTGAAGCTTTCTTT. This chain uses TRBV5-1 with TRBJ1-1, with 8 bases matching TRBD1. The CDR3 is 15 amino acids. Germline V lookup: CDR1 SGHRS, CDR2 YFSETQ. V gave up 4 bases and J gave up 5 bases; unmatched junction bases: 10.

CDR3 bases: TGTGCCACAGGGGGAGGTAGCTATTGGGGCTACACCTTC. This sequence encodes CATGGGSYWGYTF. The gene calls are TRBV6-5 and TRBJ1-2, with TRBD1 matching over 7 bases. From germline, CDR1 is MNHEY and CDR2 SVGAGI. The CDR3 spans 13 residues. J lost 8 bases, V lost 10 bases, and 13 bases had no gene match.

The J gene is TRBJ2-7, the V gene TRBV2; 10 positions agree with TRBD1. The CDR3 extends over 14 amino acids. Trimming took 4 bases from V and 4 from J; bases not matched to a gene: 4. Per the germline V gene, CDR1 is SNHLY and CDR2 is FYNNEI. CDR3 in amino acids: CASSGGTGVYEQYF. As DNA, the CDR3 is TGTGCCAGCAGTGGGGGGACAGGGGTTTACGAGCAGTACTTC.

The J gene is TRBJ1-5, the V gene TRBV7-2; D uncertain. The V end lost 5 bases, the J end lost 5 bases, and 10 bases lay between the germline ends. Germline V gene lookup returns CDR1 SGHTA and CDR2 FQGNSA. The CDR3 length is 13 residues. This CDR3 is CASSAQPDQPQHF. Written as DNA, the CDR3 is TGTGCCAGCAGCGCACAGCCCGATCAGCCCCAGCATTTT.

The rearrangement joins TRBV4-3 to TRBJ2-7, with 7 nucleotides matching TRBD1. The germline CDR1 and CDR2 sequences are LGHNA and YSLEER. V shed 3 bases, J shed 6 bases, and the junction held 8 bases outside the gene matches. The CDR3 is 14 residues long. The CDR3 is CASSQYRGPSEQYF. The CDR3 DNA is TGCGCCAGCAGCCAGTACAGGGGTCCCAGCGAGCAGTACTTC.

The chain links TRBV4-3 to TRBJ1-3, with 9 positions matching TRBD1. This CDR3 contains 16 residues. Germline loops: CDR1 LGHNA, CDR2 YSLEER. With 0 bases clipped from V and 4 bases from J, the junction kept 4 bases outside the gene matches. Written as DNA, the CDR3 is TGCGCCAGCAGCCAAGAACAGGGGGCGGTAGGAAACACCATATATTTT. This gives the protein CASSQEQGAVGNTIYF.

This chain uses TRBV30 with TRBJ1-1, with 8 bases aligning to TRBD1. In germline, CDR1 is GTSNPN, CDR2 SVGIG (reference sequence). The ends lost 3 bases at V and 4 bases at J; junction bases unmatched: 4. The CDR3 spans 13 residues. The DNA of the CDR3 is TGTGCCTGGAGCTCAGGGGGCGGCACTGAAGCTTTCTTT. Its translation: CAWSSGGGTEAFF.